The present TCR beta chain was sequenced within a study of control samples from healthy donors and cancer patients. There are a few counts of this clone. This CDR3 comprises 13 residues. Germline CDR1 is KGHSH and CDR2 is LQKENI. V shed 2 bases and J shed 3 bases, with 8 bases lying between them. TCRdb's table, derived via immunoSEQ multiplex PCR, lists solely in-frame clones and lacks some. The data hold 260,000 or so clones, with 82% observed a single time. Input material: PBMCs. This clonotype was obtained from an older woman with lung cancer. V usage is TRBV18 and J usage is TRBJ2-7; D unclear. As DNA, the CDR3 is TGTGCCAGCTCACCAAGACGAGTCTACGAGCAGTACTTC. Translation gives CASSPRRVYEQYF. Together with reference TRBV18 and TRBJ2-7, the CDR3 gives the full variable domain: NAGVMQNPRHLVRRRGQEARLRCSPMKGHSHVYWYRQLPEEGLKFMVYLQKENIIDESGMPKERFSAEFPKEGPSILRIQQVVRGDSAAYFCASSPRRVYEQYFGPGTRLTVT.